The entry below describes one T cell receptor beta chain. The data are from a study of T cell changes during pregnancy in multiple sclerosis. The V segment lost 0 bases and the J segment 4 bases; nucleotides outside the gene matches: 5. CDR1 and CDR2 from the germline V gene are MNHNY and SVGAGI (reference sequence). CDR3 length: 16 amino acids. Measured with immunoSEQ multiplex PCR; TCRdb has only the in-frame clones, and not every one. This table has 40,000 to 60,000 clones, over 85% appearing once. Sequencing used CD4+ T cells from peripheral blood mononuclear cells, obtained before pregnancy. V gene TRBV6-6 combines with J gene TRBJ2-1; 8 nucleotides match TRBD1. The source is a female donor with multiple sclerosis, enrolled in a pregnancy study. The DNA of the CDR3 is TGTGCCAGCAGTTACTCCTTTAGACAGGGGTACAATGAGCAGTTCTTC. This gives the protein CASSYSFRQGYNEQFF.